This entry describes one T cell receptor beta chain. What it binds is not known. Trimming cost V 0 bases and J 0 bases; bases outside gene matches: 1. This CDR3 is 15 amino acids long. Germline CDR1 MNHNS, CDR2 SASEGT. The sample is drawn from a study of cytomegalovirus exposure and HLA in healthy donors. PCR employed 60 Vbeta and 13 Jbeta primers. Assay: immunoSEQ multiplex PCR; the TCRdb copy retains only in-frame clones and omits some. Found here are 100,000 to 150,000 clones, just under 80% of them singletons; the top ten hold about 1%. General study results and limits: The study carried out a later analysis of TCR beta sequences. It associated some 18,000 of them with specific HLA alleles at a false discovery rate of 0.05.

The rearrangement links TRBV6-1 to TRBJ1-1, with 7 bases lining up with TRBD1. This receptor was taken from a male donor in good health and CMV-seronegative. Sequences were obtained from PBMCs. CDR3 sequence (DNA): TGTGCCAGCAGTGAAGCGGGACAGCTGAACACTGAAGCTTTCTTT. This sequence encodes CASSEAGQLNTEAFF.